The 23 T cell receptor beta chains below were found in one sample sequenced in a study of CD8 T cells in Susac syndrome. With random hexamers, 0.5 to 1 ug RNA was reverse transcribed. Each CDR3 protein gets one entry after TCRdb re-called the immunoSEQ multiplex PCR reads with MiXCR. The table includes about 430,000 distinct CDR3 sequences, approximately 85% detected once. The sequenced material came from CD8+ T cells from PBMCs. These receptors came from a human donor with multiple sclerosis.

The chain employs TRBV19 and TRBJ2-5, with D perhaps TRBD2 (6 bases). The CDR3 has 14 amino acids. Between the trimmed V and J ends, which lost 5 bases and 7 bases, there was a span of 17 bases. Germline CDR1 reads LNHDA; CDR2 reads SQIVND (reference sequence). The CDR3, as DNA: TGTGCCAGTAGTCTGACGGGGACTCAGGGGACCCAGTACTTC. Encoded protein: CASSLTGTQGTQYF.

The CDR3 spells CASRIGTRLHEQFF. CDR3 bases: TGTGCCAGCAGAATCGGGACTAGGCTCCATGAGCAGTTCTTC. V and J are TRBV27 and TRBJ2-1; 8 nucleotides line up with TRBD2. CDR3 size: 14 residues. From germline, CDR1 is MNHEY and CDR2 SMNVEV (reference sequence). The V and J ends lost 6 bases and 8 bases, in that order; junction bases with no gene match: 9.

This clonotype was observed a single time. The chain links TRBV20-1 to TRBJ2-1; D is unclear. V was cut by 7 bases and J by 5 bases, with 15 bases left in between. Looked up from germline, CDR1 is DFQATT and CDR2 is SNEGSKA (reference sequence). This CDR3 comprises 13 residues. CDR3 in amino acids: CSGIPRLNNEQFF. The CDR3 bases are TGCAGTGGAATTCCAAGACTGAACAATGAGCAGTTCTTC.

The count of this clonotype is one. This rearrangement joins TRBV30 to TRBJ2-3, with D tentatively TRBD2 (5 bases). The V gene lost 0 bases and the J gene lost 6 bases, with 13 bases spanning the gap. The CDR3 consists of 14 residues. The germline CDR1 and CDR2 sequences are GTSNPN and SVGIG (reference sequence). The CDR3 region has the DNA TGTGCCTGGAGTGTCGGGGTGGGGTCGGATACGCAGTATTTT. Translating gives CAWSVGVGSDTQYF.

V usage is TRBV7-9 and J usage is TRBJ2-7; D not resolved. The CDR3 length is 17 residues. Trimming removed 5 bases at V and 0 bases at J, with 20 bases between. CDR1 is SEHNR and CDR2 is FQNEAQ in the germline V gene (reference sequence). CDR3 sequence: CASSALLGQSSSYEQYF. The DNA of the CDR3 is TGTGCCAGCAGCGCCCTTTTAGGCCAGTCGAGCTCCTACGAGCAGTACTTC.

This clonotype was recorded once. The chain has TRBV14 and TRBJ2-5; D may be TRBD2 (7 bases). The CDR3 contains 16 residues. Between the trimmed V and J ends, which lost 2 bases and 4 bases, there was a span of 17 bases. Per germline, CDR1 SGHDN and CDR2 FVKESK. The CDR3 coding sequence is TGTGCCAGCAGCCAATACTACGGGGGGCGAGGAGAGACCCAGTACTTC. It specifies CASSQYYGGRGETQYF.

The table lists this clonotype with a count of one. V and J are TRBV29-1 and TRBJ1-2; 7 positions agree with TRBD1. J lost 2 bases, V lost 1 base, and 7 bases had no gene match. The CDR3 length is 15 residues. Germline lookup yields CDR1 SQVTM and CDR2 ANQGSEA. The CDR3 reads CSVEARTGFNYGYTF. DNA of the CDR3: TGCAGCGTTGAAGCCCGGACAGGCTTCAACTATGGCTACACCTTC.

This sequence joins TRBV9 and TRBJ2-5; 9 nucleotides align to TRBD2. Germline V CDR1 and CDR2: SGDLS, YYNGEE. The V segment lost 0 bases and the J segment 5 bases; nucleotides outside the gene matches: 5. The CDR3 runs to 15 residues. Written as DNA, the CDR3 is TGTGCCAGCAGCGTAGATGGCGGGAGGGCGGAGACCCAGTACTTC. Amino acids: CASSVDGGRAETQYF.

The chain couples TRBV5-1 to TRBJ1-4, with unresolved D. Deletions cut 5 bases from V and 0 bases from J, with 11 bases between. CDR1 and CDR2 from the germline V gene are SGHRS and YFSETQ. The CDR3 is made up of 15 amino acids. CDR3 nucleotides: TGCGCCAGCAGTACCTCAGAATCAACTAATGAAAAACTGTTTTTT. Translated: CASSTSESTNEKLFF.

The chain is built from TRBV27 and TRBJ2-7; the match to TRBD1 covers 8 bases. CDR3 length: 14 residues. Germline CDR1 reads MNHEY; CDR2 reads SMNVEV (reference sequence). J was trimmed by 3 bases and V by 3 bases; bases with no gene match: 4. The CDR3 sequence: CASSFRTGSYEQYF. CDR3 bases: TGTGCCAGCAGTTTCCGGACAGGGAGCTACGAGCAGTACTTC.

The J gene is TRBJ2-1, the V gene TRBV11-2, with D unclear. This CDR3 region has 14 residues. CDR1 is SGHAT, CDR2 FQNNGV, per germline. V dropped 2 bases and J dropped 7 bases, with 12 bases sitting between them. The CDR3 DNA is TGTGCCAGCAGCTTACCCTCCGTCCAGAATGAGCAGTTCTTC. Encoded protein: CASSLPSVQNEQFF.

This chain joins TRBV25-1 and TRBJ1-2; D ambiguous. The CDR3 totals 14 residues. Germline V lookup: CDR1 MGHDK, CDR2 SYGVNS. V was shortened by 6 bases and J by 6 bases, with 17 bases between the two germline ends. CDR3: CASRNPGAAHGYTF. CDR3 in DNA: TGTGCCAGCAGGAACCCAGGAGCAGCCCATGGCTACACCTTC.

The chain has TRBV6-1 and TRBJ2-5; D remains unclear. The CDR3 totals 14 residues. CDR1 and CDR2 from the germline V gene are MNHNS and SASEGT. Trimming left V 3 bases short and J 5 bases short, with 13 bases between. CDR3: CASSETLLDETQYF. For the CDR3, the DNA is TGTGCCAGCAGTGAGACCCTGTTGGACGAGACCCAGTACTTC.

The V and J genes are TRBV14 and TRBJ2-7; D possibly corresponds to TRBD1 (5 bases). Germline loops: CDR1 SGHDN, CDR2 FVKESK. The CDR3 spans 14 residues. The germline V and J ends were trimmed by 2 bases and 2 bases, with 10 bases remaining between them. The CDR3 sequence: CASSQPGIAYEQYF. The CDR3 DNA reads TGTGCCAGCAGCCAACCAGGGATAGCCTACGAGCAGTACTTC.

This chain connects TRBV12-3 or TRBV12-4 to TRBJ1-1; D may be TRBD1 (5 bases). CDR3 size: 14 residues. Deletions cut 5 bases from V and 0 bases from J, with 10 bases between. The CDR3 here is CASSPEGMNTEAFF. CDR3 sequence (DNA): TGTGCCAGCAGTCCTGAGGGGATGAACACTGAAGCTTTCTTT.

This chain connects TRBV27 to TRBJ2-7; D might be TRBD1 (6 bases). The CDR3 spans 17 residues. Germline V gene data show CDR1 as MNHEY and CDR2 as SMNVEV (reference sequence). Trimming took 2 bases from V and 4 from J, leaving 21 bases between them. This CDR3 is CASSLGYLPRGSYEQYF. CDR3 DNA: TGTGCCAGCAGTTTAGGGTACTTACCGAGGGGGTCTTACGAGCAGTACTTC.

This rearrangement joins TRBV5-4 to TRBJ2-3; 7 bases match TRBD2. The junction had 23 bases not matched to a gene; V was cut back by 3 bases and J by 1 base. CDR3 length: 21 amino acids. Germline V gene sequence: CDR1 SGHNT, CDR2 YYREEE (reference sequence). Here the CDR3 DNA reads TGTGCCAGCAGCTCCTTTCCTAGCGGAACTGGGGCAATAGGAGGCACAGATACGCAGTATTTT. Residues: CASSSFPSGTGAIGGTDTQYF.

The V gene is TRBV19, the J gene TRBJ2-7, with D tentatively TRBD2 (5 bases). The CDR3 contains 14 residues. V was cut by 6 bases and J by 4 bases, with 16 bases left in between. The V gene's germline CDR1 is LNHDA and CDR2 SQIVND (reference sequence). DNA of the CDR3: TGTGCCAGTAGCCCAGGACTCGTCGGGTACGAGCAGTACTTC. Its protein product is CASSPGLVGYEQYF.

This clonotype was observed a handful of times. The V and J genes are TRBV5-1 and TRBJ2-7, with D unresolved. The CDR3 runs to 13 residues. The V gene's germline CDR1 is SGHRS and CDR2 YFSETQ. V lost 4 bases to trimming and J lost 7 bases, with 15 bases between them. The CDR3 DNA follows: TGCGCCAGCAGCCCGATGGGCAATGAAGAGCAGTACTTC. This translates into CASSPMGNEEQYF.

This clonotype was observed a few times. The DNA of the CDR3 is TGTGCCAGCAGCTTGGTAGAGGACGAGCAGTACTTC. Its translation is CASSLVEDEQYF. V and J are TRBV5-6 and TRBJ2-7; D remains ambiguous. V gave up 0 bases and J gave up 5 bases, with 6 bases separating them. The V gene's germline CDR1 is SGHDT and CDR2 YYEEEE. This CDR3 spans 12 amino acids.

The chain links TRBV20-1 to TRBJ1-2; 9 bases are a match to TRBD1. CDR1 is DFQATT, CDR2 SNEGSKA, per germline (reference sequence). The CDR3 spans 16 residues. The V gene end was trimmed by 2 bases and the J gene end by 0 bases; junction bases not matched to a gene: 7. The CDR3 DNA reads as TGCAGTGCTAGATGGGGGGACAGGGAATCTAACTATGGCTACACCTTC. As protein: CSARWGDRESNYGYTF.

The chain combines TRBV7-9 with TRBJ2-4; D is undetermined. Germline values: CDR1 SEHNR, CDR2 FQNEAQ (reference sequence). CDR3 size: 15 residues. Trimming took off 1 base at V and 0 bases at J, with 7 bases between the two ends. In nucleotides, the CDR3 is TGTGCCAGCAGCTTAGATGGGGTAGCCAAAAACATTCAGTACTTC. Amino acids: CASSLDGVAKNIQYF.

CDR3 in amino acids: CASSPAGGTNTGELFF. CDR3 bases: TGTGCCAGCAGTCCGGCAGGGGGAACGAACACCGGGGAGCTGTTTTTT. V and J are TRBV27 and TRBJ2-2; 7 positions agree with TRBD1. Germline V CDR1 and CDR2: MNHEY, SMNVEV (reference sequence). The J segment lost 0 bases and the V segment lost 5 bases, leaving 6 bases of the junction unmatched. This CDR3 contains 16 residues.